Presented here are 29 T cell receptor beta chains from one specimen sequenced in a study of T cell responses to AZD1222 COVID-19 vaccine. Measured with immunoSEQ multiplex PCR; TCRdb has only the in-frame clones, and not every one. Of 30,000 to 35,000 clones in the sample, roughly nine tenths are singletons; the top ten hold roughly 44%. The sample here was peripheral blood, taken on day 0 of AZD1222 vaccination. The receptors stem from an adult in good health.

The chain links TRBV5-4 to TRBJ1-4, with D unresolved. The germline CDR1 and CDR2 sequences are SGHNT and YYREEE (reference sequence). The CDR3 is made up of 14 amino acids. V shed 0 bases and J shed 4 bases, with 7 bases lying between them. The CDR3 loop reads CASSLERFNEKLFF. The CDR3, as DNA: TGTGCCAGCAGCTTGGAGAGATTTAATGAAAAACTGTTTTTT.

The chain couples TRBV6-5 to TRBJ1-2, with 7 bases identical to TRBD1. Looked up from germline, CDR1 is MNHEY and CDR2 is SVGAGI. This CDR3 is 15 amino acids long. Losses at the gene ends were 0 bases for V and 4 bases for J; bases not matched to a gene: 5. The DNA of the CDR3 is TGTGCCAGCAGTTACTCGACAGGGCAAAGCTATGGCTACACCTTC. Translation gives CASSYSTGQSYGYTF.

The V call is TRBV14, the J call TRBJ1-4, with 7 positions matching TRBD1. The CDR3 spans 18 residues. Germline CDR1 SGHDN, CDR2 FVKESK. The ends lost 5 bases at V and 5 bases at J; junction bases unmatched: 17. The chain's CDR3 is CASSTHGTAGAKNEKLFF. The DNA of the CDR3 is TGTGCCAGCAGCACCCACGGGACAGCGGGGGCAAAGAATGAAAAACTGTTTTTT.

The count of this clone is one. This chain links TRBV5-1 with TRBJ1-3; TRBD1 might be the D (6 bases). This CDR3 region has 13 residues. Per the germline V gene, CDR1 is SGHRS and CDR2 is YFSETQ. V was cut by 5 bases and J by 1 base, with 7 bases left in between. As DNA, the CDR3 is TGCGCCAGCAGACAGGGATCTGGAAACACCATATATTTT. Encoded protein: CASRQGSGNTIYF. The whole variable domain, filled in from reference TRBV5-1 and TRBJ1-3, reads KAGVTQTPRYLIKTRGQQVTLSCSPISGHRSVSWYQQTPGQGLQFLFEYFSETQRNKGNFPGRFSGRQFSNSRSEMNVSTLELGDSALYLCASRQGSGNTIYFGEGSWLTVV.

This clone was seen a single time. The chain has TRBV12-3 or TRBV12-4 and TRBJ1-1; TRBD1 agrees at 7 bases. The CDR3 totals 12 residues. V lost 6 bases and J lost 6; bases outside the gene matches: 4. CDR3 sequence (DNA): TGTGCCAGCAGCCAGGGGGTCGCTGAAGCTTTCTTT. Encoded protein: CASSQGVAEAFF.

The chain has TRBV9 and TRBJ2-2; 8 bases line up with TRBD1. The CDR3 length is 17 residues. Germline V CDR1 and CDR2: SGDLS, YYNGEE. Germline trimming cut 0 bases from V and 0 bases from J; bases unmatched to any gene: 4. The CDR3 coding sequence is TGTGCCAGCAGCGTAGCGGACAGGGCCTCGAACACCGGGGAGCTGTTTTTT. It yields the protein CASSVADRASNTGELFF.

The gene calls are TRBV6-1 and TRBJ2-1, with D possibly TRBD1 on 6 matching bases. V lost 0 bases and J lost 0, with 15 bases in between. In germline, CDR1 is MNHNS, CDR2 SASEGT. This CDR3 is 18 amino acids long. The CDR3 sequence is CASSEARLGASSYNEQFF. In DNA form, the CDR3 reads TGTGCCAGCAGTGAAGCGCGTCTGGGGGCAAGCTCCTACAATGAGCAGTTCTTC.

The chain has TRBV19 and TRBJ2-2; D may correspond to TRBD1 or TRBD2 (5 bases each). The CDR3 contains 16 residues. V shed 8 bases and J shed 3 bases, with 19 bases lying between them. Germline loops: CDR1 LNHDA, CDR2 SQIVND (reference sequence). The CDR3 DNA is TGTGCCAGTCTAGGGACGCCCGCCGCGCACACCGGGGAGCTGTTTTTT. As protein: CASLGTPAAHTGELFF. Combining the CDR3 with reference TRBV19 and TRBJ2-2 gives the whole variable domain DGGITQSPKYLFRKEGQNVTLSCEQNLNHDAMYWYRQDPGQGLRLIYYSQIVNDFQKGDIAEGYSVSREKKESFPLTVTSAQKNPTAFYLCASLGTPAAHTGELFFGEGSRLTVL.

This chain uses TRBV14 with TRBJ2-1; 8 bases line up with TRBD1. The CDR3 is 17 residues long. The germline V gene encodes CDR1 SGHDN and CDR2 FVKESK. The trim removed 1 base at V and 1 base at J, leaving 6 bases unmatched. CDR3 amino acids: CASSQVPGDRSYNEQFF. The CDR3 DNA follows: TGTGCCAGCAGCCAAGTCCCCGGGGACAGGTCCTACAATGAGCAGTTCTTC.

Details on this clone: In the same sample, other DNA sequences code for this CDR3. The chain combines TRBV12-3 or TRBV12-4 with TRBJ2-3; D is uncertain. The CDR3 spans 11 residues. Trimming took 3 bases from V and 4 from J, leaving 2 bases between them. The CDR3 reads CASSLADTQYF. CDR3 in DNA: TGTGCCAGCAGTTTGGCAGATACGCAGTATTTT.

The chain has TRBV15 and TRBJ1-4; no clear D. Deletions cut 3 bases from V and 0 bases from J, with 17 bases between. This CDR3 comprises 18 residues. CDR1 and CDR2 from the germline V gene are LNHNV and YYDKDF (reference sequence). CDR3 DNA sequence: TGTGCCACCAGCAGGGGGATCGACACACACCCAACTAATGAAAAACTGTTTTTT. Amino acid sequence: CATSRGIDTHPTNEKLFF.

The chain combines TRBV7-2 with TRBJ2-7; TRBD2 matches 12 bases. The V gene end was trimmed by 4 bases and the J gene end by 4 bases; junction bases not matched to a gene: 8. In germline, CDR1 is SGHTA, CDR2 FQGNSA. The length of the CDR3 is 16 residues. The chain's CDR3 is CASSSSSGGAQYEQYF. In nucleotides, the CDR3 is TGTGCCAGCAGCTCTTCTAGCGGGGGGGCCCAGTACGAGCAGTACTTC. Using reference TRBV7-2 and TRBJ2-7 for the parts outside the CDR3, the full variable domain is GAGVSQSPSNKVTEKGKDVELRCDPISGHTALYWYRQSLGQGLEFLIYFQGNSAPDKSGLPSDRFSAERTGGSVSTLTIQRTQQEDSAVYLCASSSSSGGAQYEQYFGPGTRLTVT.

The chain joins TRBV12-3 or TRBV12-4 to TRBJ1-5; no reliable D call. The length of the CDR3 is 13 residues. V shed 6 bases and J shed 0 bases, with 6 bases lying between them. CDR3 loop: CASRQLSNQPQHF. CDR3 in DNA: TGTGCCAGCAGGCAGCTTAGCAATCAGCCCCAGCATTTT.

V and J are TRBV11-2 and TRBJ1-2; tentative D call: TRBD1 (6 bases). CDR1 and CDR2 from the germline V gene are SGHAT and FQNNGV. The CDR3 consists of 14 residues. The ends were cut back, 4 bases at V and 5 bases at J, with 14 bases in the middle. This CDR3 reads CASSSLQGGYGYTF. CDR3 nucleotide sequence: TGTGCCAGCAGCTCCTTACAGGGTGGATATGGCTACACCTTC. Using reference TRBV11-2 and TRBJ1-2 for the parts outside the CDR3, the full variable domain is EAGVAQSPRYKIIEKRQSVAFWCNPISGHATLYWYQQILGQGPKLLIQFQNNGVVDDSQLPKDRFSAERLKGVDSTLKIQPAKLEDSAVYLCASSSLQGGYGYTFGSGTRLTVV.

The chain has TRBV6-2 or TRBV6-3 and TRBJ1-1, with D possibly TRBD1 on 5 matching bases. Trimming left V 2 bases short and J 3 bases short, with 10 bases between. CDR1 is MNHEY, CDR2 SVGEGT, per germline. CDR3 length: 14 residues. CDR3 coding DNA: TGTGCCAGCAGTTACAGGGGCTGGGACACTGAAGCTTTCTTT. Translated, it gives CASSYRGWDTEAFF.

The V gene is TRBV25-1, the J gene TRBJ1-3; D possibly corresponds to TRBD1 (6 bases). CDR1 and CDR2 (germline): MGHDK, SYGVNS. Trimming shortened V by 3 bases and J by 3 bases, and 6 bases separated the two germline ends. CDR3 size: 13 residues. The CDR3 region has the DNA TGTGCCAGCAGTGACAGGGGTGGAAACACCATATATTTT. Translating gives CASSDRGGNTIYF.

The chain recombines TRBV30 with TRBJ1-2, with TRBD1 matching over 7 bases. Germline V gene lookup returns CDR1 GTSNPN and CDR2 SVGIG (reference sequence). CDR3 length: 14 residues. The V and J ends lost 0 bases and 7 bases, in that order; junction bases with no gene match: 8. CDR3 region: CAWSVQGSLRGYTF. CDR3 nucleotides: TGTGCCTGGAGTGTACAGGGGTCCCTTCGTGGCTACACCTTC.

This chain links TRBV29-1 with TRBJ2-5, with TRBD1 matching over 8 bases. Germline assignment: CDR1 SQVTM and CDR2 ANQGSEA. Unmatched junction bases numbered 3, after V lost 7 bases and J lost 2 bases. The CDR3 sequence is 12 residues long. CDR3 nucleotide sequence: TGCAGCGGACGACAGGGGCAAGAGACCCAGTACTTC. It codes for CSGRQGQETQYF.

The CDR3 bases are TGTGCCAGCAGTTACTTCCGAGACACCATATATTTT. It encodes CASSYFRDTIYF. The chain recombines TRBV6-2 or TRBV6-3 with TRBJ1-3; D gene uncertain. Per the germline V gene, CDR1 is MNHEY and CDR2 is SVGEGT. Trimming took 1 base from V and 8 from J, leaving 6 bases between them. The CDR3 consists of 12 residues.

This clone was seen only a few times. V usage is TRBV7-9 and J usage is TRBJ2-1, with TRBD2 as a possible D gene (5 bases). Trimming removed 5 bases from V and 5 bases from J, with 19 bases in between. The CDR3 is 16 residues long. The germline V gene encodes CDR1 SEHNR and CDR2 FQNEAQ (reference sequence). The chain's CDR3 is CASSRGTGSVDNEQFF. The CDR3 DNA is TGTGCCAGCAGCCGCGGTACGGGGAGCGTCGACAATGAGCAGTTCTTC.

The genes are TRBV4-3 and TRBJ1-4; 12 nucleotides match TRBD1. V lost 2 bases and J lost 10; bases outside the gene matches: 8. This CDR3 comprises 16 residues. CDR1 is LGHNA and CDR2 is YSLEER in the germline V gene. DNA for the CDR3: TGCGCCAGCAGCCAACCTACCGGGACAGGGGGCGGAAAACTGTTTTTT. It codes for CASSQPTGTGGGKLFF.

This chain uses TRBV10-3 with TRBJ2-5; 8 nucleotides agree with TRBD2. Germline values: CDR1 ENHRY, CDR2 SYGVKD. With V trimmed by 6 bases and J by 4 bases, 10 bases remained unmatched. The CDR3 is 15 residues long. CDR3 coding DNA: TGTGCCATCAGGCCGAGCGGGGGCACCGGAGAGACCCAGTACTTC. Translating it yields CAIRPSGGTGETQYF.

The chain has TRBV11-2 and TRBJ2-1; the match to TRBD2 covers 9 bases. Germline-derived CDR1 and CDR2 are SGHAT and FQNNGV. The J segment lost 7 bases and the V segment lost 2 bases, leaving 15 bases of the junction unmatched. The CDR3 spans 18 residues. The CDR3 protein is CASSLQTQLAGAKNEQFF. As DNA, the CDR3 is TGTGCCAGCAGCTTACAAACCCAATTAGCGGGGGCCAAAAATGAGCAGTTCTTC. Full variable domain (outside the CDR3, taken from reference TRBV11-2 and TRBJ2-1): EAGVAQSPRYKIIEKRQSVAFWCNPISGHATLYWYQQILGQGPKLLIQFQNNGVVDDSQLPKDRFSAERLKGVDSTLKIQPAKLEDSAVYLCASSLQTQLAGAKNEQFFGPGTRLTVL.

The J gene is TRBJ1-1, the V gene TRBV5-1; possible D gene TRBD1, 5 bases. V was trimmed by 0 bases and J by 6 bases, leaving 12 bases between them. Germline-derived CDR1 and CDR2 are SGHRS and YFSETQ. The length of the CDR3 is 14 residues. The CDR3 sequence is CASSLAVTGAEAFF. As DNA, the CDR3 is TGCGCCAGCAGCTTGGCCGTAACAGGTGCTGAAGCTTTCTTT.

The chain joins TRBV9 to TRBJ1-5; D unclear. Trimming cost V 3 bases and J 13 bases, with 17 bases left between them. Germline V lookup: CDR1 SGDLS, CDR2 YYNGEE. The CDR3 runs to 13 residues. The CDR3 DNA sequence: TGTGCCAGCAGCGCCACCGTCGACACCCCGCAGCATTTT. Encoded protein: CASSATVDTPQHF. Complete variable domain (other parts from reference TRBV9 and TRBJ1-5): DSGVTQTPKHLITATGQRVTLRCSPRSGDLSVYWYQQSLDQGLQFLIQYYNGEERAKGNILERFSAQQFPDLHSELNLSSLELGDSALYFCASSATVDTPQHFGDGTRLSIL.

This rearrangement joins TRBV3-1 (or the pseudogene TRBV3-2) to TRBJ1-1; no reliable D call. Germline values: CDR1 LGHDT, CDR2 YNNKEL (reference sequence). Deletions cut 0 bases from V and 10 bases from J, with 12 bases between. The CDR3 length is 13 residues. CDR3 residues: CASSQDNPGVAFF. CDR3 nucleotide sequence: TGTGCCAGCAGCCAAGATAACCCGGGAGTAGCTTTCTTT.

The genes are TRBV28 and TRBJ1-4, with 10 bases aligning to TRBD1. This CDR3 contains 14 residues. Germline V gene sequence: CDR1 MDHEN, CDR2 SYDVKM. The V segment lost 5 bases and the J segment 5 bases; nucleotides outside the gene matches: 2. The CDR3 loop is CASSGTGENEKLFF. In nucleotides, the CDR3 is TGTGCCAGCAGTGGGACAGGGGAAAATGAAAAACTGTTTTTT.

The CDR3 region has the DNA TGTGCCAGCAGCTTAGAACCCACGTCGGGTCAGCCCCAGCATTTT. It translates to CASSLEPTSGQPQHF. V is TRBV7-2 and J is TRBJ1-5; no clear D. The germline gives CDR1 SGHTA, CDR2 FQGNSA. The CDR3 loop spans 15 amino acids. V was cut by 1 base and J by 6 bases, with 13 bases left in between.

This clone was seen only a few times. The chain is built from TRBV19 and TRBJ1-5, with D perhaps matching TRBD1 (6 bases). The germline V gene encodes CDR1 LNHDA and CDR2 SQIVND (reference sequence). V dropped 7 bases and J dropped 2 bases, with 12 bases sitting between them. The length of the CDR3 is 14 residues. The CDR3 reads CASKREGGNQPQHF. As DNA, the CDR3 is TGTGCCAGTAAGAGGGAGGGGGGCAATCAGCCCCAGCATTTT.